A single sample gave rise to the 16 T cell receptor beta chains below, sequenced in a study of T-cell memory formation after mild COVID-19. TCRdb re-analysed the 5' RACE reads in MiXCR, keeping a single row per CDR3 protein. The sample lists about 150,000 distinct CDR3 sequences, roughly a fifth occurring once. Sequences were obtained from PBMCs or a T cell subset sorted from them (not recorded which). All receptors derive from an adult woman who had mild COVID-19 (a few samples of this study predate the infection). Cell type and time point are not known.

The chain combines TRBV5-1 with TRBJ2-5; TRBD2 matches 10 bases. J lost 5 bases, V lost 5 bases, and 6 bases had no gene match. This CDR3 contains 14 residues. Germline V gene sequence: CDR1 SGHRS, CDR2 YFSETQ. The CDR3 DNA reads as TGCGCCAGCAGTAGCGGGGGGATGTGGGAGACCCAGTACTTC. As protein: CASSSGGMWETQYF.

The rearrangement uses TRBV19 and TRBJ1-1; D gene unclear. V lost 9 bases and J 2 bases, leaving 13 bases between the germline ends. Per germline, CDR1 LNHDA and CDR2 SQIVND (reference sequence). The CDR3 runs 13 residues. The CDR3 reads CASPNPGNTEAFF. The CDR3 DNA reads as TGTGCCAGCCCAAACCCTGGTAACACTGAAGCTTTCTTT.

This clonotype came up a few times. V gene TRBV2 combines with J gene TRBJ1-6; no firm D call. Trimming stripped 6 bases from V and 8 bases from J, with 11 bases between. The CDR3 has 13 residues. Germline lookup yields CDR1 SNHLY and CDR2 FYNNEI. DNA for the CDR3: TGTGCCAGCAGAGAGACCGGGGATTCACCCCTCCACTTT. Translated, it gives CASRETGDSPLHF.

The chain joins TRBV7-6 to TRBJ1-1; D gene unclear. V dropped 5 bases and J dropped 1 base, with 8 bases sitting between them. CDR1 and CDR2 from the germline V gene are SGHVS and FNYEAQ. This CDR3 spans 13 amino acids. The CDR3 sequence: CASSISSNTEAFF. The CDR3 DNA reads TGTGCCAGCAGCATCAGTTCGAACACTGAAGCTTTCTTT. The full variable domain, completed using reference TRBV7-6 and TRBJ1-1, is GAGVSQSPRYKVTKRGQDVALRCDPISGHVSLYWYRQALGQGPEFLTYFNYEAQQDKSGLPNDRFSAERPEGSISTLTIQRTEQRDSAMYRCASSISSNTEAFFGQGTRLTVV.

The CDR3 reads CASSLKARQGRTDTQYF. The DNA for the CDR3 is TGTGCCAGCAGCTTAAAGGCACGGCAGGGGCGGACAGATACGCAGTATTTT. The rearrangement uses TRBV7-9 and TRBJ2-3; perhaps TRBD1 as D (6 bases). The CDR3 runs 17 residues. V dropped 2 bases and J dropped 3 bases, with 18 bases sitting between them. Germline V gene lookup returns CDR1 SEHNR and CDR2 FQNEAQ (reference sequence). The full variable domain, with the rest looked up from reference TRBV7-9 and TRBJ2-3, is DTGVSQNPRHKITKRGQNVTFRCDPISEHNRLYWYRQTLGQGPEFLTYFQNEAQLEKSRLLSDRFSAERPKGSFSTLEIQRTEQGDSAMYLCASSLKARQGRTDTQYFGPGTRLTVL.

V usage is TRBV5-1 and J usage is TRBJ2-2, with 7 bases that match TRBD2. This CDR3 comprises 16 residues. Germline CDR1 SGHRS, CDR2 YFSETQ. V gave up 0 bases and J gave up 1 base; unmatched junction bases: 3. The CDR3 is CASSLEGGGNTGELFF. The CDR3 DNA reads TGCGCCAGCAGCTTGGAAGGCGGGGGGAACACCGGGGAGCTGTTTTTT. The entire variable domain, with the rest obtained from reference TRBV5-1 and TRBJ2-2, is as follows: KAGVTQTPRYLIKTRGQQVTLSCSPISGHRSVSWYQQTPGQGLQFLFEYFSETQRNKGNFPGRFSGRQFSNSRSEMNVSTLELGDSALYLCASSLEGGGNTGELFFGEGSRLTVL.

This clonotype was detected ten times or more. The chain carries TRBV20-1 and TRBJ1-2, with D hard to call. CDR3 size: 11 residues. Germline CDR1 and CDR2: DFQATT and SNEGSKA (reference sequence). Trimming removed 1 base at V and 1 base at J, with 1 base between. The CDR3: CSARVNYGYTF. The CDR3 DNA sequence: TGCAGTGCTAGAGTTAACTATGGCTACACCTTC.

The V and J genes are TRBV7-3 and TRBJ2-1; D is unclear. CDR3 size: 13 residues. Trimming stripped 5 bases from V and 5 bases from J, with 10 bases between. Germline assignment: CDR1 SGHTA and CDR2 FQGTGA. The CDR3 DNA sequence: TGTGCCAGCAGCCCCACACCGGACAATGAGCAGTTCTTC. It yields the protein CASSPTPDNEQFF. The entire variable domain, with the rest obtained from reference TRBV7-3 and TRBJ2-1, is as follows: GAGVSQTPSNKVTEKGKYVELRCDPISGHTALYWYRQSLGQGPEFLIYFQGTGAADDSGLPNDRFFAVRPEGSVSTLKIQRTERGDSAVYLCASSPTPDNEQFFGPGTRLTVL.

This chain joins TRBV12-3 or TRBV12-4 and TRBJ1-6; 7 bases agree with TRBD1. The CDR3 covers 12 residues. Trimming cost V 6 bases and J 7 bases; bases outside gene matches: 0. As DNA, the CDR3 is TGTGCCAGCAGACAGGGGAATTCACCCCTCCACTTT. It specifies CASRQGNSPLHF.

This clonotype was detected ten times or more. The chain employs TRBV7-9 and TRBJ2-3; 13 nucleotides line up with TRBD2. The CDR3 is 16 amino acids. V lost 6 bases to trimming and J lost 5 bases; unmatched junction nucleotides: 8. The germline gives CDR1 SEHNR, CDR2 FQNEAQ (reference sequence). The CDR3 reads CASSSWTSGRGDTQYF. CDR3 bases: TGTGCCAGCAGTTCTTGGACTAGCGGGAGAGGAGATACGCAGTATTTT.

This clonotype was found a few times. The chain combines TRBV6-5 with TRBJ2-7; TRBD2 matches 7 bases. Unmatched junction bases numbered 10, after V lost 2 bases and J lost 3 bases. Germline V gives CDR1 MNHEY, CDR2 SVGAGI. The CDR3 is 16 amino acids. In DNA form, the CDR3 reads TGTGCCAGCAGTTACGATTGGGAGGGTGTGGGCTACGAGCAGTACTTC. This translates into CASSYDWEGVGYEQYF.

This clonotype was detected a few times. The chain recombines TRBV5-1 with TRBJ2-3, with D perhaps matching TRBD1 (5 bases). V was clipped by 1 base and J by 7 bases, with 13 bases between them. Germline CDR1 reads SGHRS; CDR2 reads YFSETQ. The CDR3 totals 14 residues. CDR3 residues: CASSLTGLDHTQYF. CDR3 in DNA: TGCGCCAGCAGCTTGACAGGATTGGATCATACGCAGTATTTT. The entire variable domain, with the rest obtained from reference TRBV5-1 and TRBJ2-3, is as follows: KAGVTQTPRYLIKTRGQQVTLSCSPISGHRSVSWYQQTPGQGLQFLFEYFSETQRNKGNFPGRFSGRQFSNSRSEMNVSTLELGDSALYLCASSLTGLDHTQYFGPGTRLTVL.

This clonotype appeared a few times. The chain couples TRBV6-1 to TRBJ1-3, with TRBD1 identical over 8 bases. This CDR3 spans 16 amino acids. The V segment lost 2 bases and the J segment 2 bases; nucleotides outside the gene matches: 5. Germline V gene sequence: CDR1 MNHNS, CDR2 SASEGT. CDR3 residues: CASSEWGQAPGNTIYF. In DNA form, the CDR3 reads TGTGCCAGCAGTGAATGGGGACAGGCCCCTGGAAACACCATATATTTT.

This clonotype was counted only a few times. This chain links TRBV5-1 with TRBJ2-7; a weak D match, TRBD2 (5 bases). V was trimmed by 1 base and J by 2 bases, leaving 10 bases between them. CDR1 is SGHRS, CDR2 YFSETQ, per germline. The CDR3 totals 14 residues. CDR3 region: CASSLTGSPYEQYF. The CDR3 coding sequence is TGCGCCAGCAGCTTGACGGGAAGTCCCTACGAGCAGTACTTC.

The rearrangement joins TRBV3-1 to TRBJ1-1; TRBD1 matches 11 bases. With 4 bases clipped from V and 5 bases from J, the junction kept 3 bases outside the gene matches. The germline V gene encodes CDR1 LGHDT and CDR2 YNNKEL (reference sequence). The CDR3 covers 14 residues. The CDR3 DNA is TGTGCCAGCAGCCGGGGACAGGGGGGGACTGAAGCTTTCTTT. It translates to CASSRGQGGTEAFF.

This clonotype was counted a single time. The rearrangement links TRBV24-1 to TRBJ2-1; TRBD2 matches at 14 bases. The germline V gene has CDR1 KGHDR and CDR2 SFDVKD. This CDR3 contains 18 residues. V gave up 4 bases and J gave up 4 bases; unmatched junction bases: 8. The CDR3 here is CATSDPGTSGSWYNEQFF. DNA for the CDR3: TGTGCCACCAGTGACCCTGGGACTAGCGGGAGTTGGTACAATGAGCAGTTCTTC.